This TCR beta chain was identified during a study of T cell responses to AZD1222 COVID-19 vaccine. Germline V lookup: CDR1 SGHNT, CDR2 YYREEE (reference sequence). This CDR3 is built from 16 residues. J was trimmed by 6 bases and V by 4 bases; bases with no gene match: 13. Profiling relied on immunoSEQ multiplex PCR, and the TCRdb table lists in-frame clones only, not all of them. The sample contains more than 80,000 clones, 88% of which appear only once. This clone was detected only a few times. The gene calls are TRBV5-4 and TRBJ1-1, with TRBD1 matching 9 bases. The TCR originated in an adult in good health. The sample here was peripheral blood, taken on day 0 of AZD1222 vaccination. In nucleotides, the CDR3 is TGTGCCAGCAGCCCCCCGGGACAGGGAAGGACCGCTGAAGCTTTCTTT. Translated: CASSPPGQGRTAEAFF.